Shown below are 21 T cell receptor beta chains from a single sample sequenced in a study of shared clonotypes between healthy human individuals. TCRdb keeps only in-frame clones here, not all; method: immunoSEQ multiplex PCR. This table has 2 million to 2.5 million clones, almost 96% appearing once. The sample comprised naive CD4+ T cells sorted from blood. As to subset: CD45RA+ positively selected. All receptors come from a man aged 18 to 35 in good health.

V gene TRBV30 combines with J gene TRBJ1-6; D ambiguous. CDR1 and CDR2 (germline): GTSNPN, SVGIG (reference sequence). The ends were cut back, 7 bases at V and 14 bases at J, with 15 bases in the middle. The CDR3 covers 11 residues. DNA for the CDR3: TGTGCCTCCGTTAGTAGTGTGACCCTCCACTTT. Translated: CASVSSVTLHF.

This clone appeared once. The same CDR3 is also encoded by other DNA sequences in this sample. The CDR3 DNA sequence: TGCGCCAGCAGCTTTAACGGACAAGAGACCCAGTACTTC. Residues: CASSFNGQETQYF. This rearrangement joins TRBV5-1 to TRBJ2-5; D remains unclear. Trimming took off 2 bases at V and 2 bases at J, with 7 bases between the two ends. The CDR3 has 13 residues. The germline CDR1 and CDR2 sequences are SGHRS and YFSETQ.

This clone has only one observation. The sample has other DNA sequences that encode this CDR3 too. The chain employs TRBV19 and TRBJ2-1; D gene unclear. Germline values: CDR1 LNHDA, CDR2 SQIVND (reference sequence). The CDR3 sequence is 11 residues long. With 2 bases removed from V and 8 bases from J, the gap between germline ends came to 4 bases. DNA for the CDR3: TGTGCCAGTAGTATACGGGATGAGCAGTTCTTC. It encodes CASSIRDEQFF.

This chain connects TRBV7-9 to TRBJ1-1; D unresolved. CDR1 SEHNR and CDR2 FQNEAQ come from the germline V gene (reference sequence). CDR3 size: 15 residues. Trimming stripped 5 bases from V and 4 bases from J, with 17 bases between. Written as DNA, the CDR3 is TGTGCCAGCAGCCCCGGCACGGGGTACCCCACTGAAGCTTTCTTT. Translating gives CASSPGTGYPTEAFF.

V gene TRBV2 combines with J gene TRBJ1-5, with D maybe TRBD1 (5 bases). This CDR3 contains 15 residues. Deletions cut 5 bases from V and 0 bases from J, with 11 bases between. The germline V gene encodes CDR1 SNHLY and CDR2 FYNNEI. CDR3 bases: TGTGCCAGCAGTTCCGACAGACTTAGCAATCAGCCCCAGCATTTT. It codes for CASSSDRLSNQPQHF.

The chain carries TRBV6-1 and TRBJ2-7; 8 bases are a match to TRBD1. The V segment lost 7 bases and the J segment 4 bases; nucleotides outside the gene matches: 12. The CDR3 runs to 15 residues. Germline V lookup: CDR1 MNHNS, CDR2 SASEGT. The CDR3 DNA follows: TGTGCCAGCATGAGAGTCCCACAGGGGGATTACGAGCAGTACTTC. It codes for CASMRVPQGDYEQYF.

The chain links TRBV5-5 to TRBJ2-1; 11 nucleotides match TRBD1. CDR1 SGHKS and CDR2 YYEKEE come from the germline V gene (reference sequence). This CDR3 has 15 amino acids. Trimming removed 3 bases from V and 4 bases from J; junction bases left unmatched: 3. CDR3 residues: CASSYGTGGYNEQFF. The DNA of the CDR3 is TGTGCCAGCAGCTACGGGACAGGGGGGTACAATGAGCAGTTCTTC.

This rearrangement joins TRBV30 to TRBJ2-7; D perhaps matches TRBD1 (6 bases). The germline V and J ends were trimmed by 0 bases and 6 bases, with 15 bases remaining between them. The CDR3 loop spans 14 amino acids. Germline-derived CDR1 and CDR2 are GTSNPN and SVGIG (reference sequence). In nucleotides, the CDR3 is TGTGCCTGGAGTGTCATTTCAGGGACACTCGAGCAGTACTTC. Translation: CAWSVISGTLEQYF. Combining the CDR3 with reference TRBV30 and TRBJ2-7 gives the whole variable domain SQTIHQWPATLVQPVGSPLSLECTVEGTSNPNLYWYRQAAGRGLQLLFYSVGIGQISSEVPQNLSASRPQDRQFILSSKKLLLSDSGFYLCAWSVISGTLEQYFGPGTRLTVT.

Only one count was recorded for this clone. This CDR3 is CASSLPSGRAVLGELFF. CDR3 nucleotide sequence: TGTGCCAGCAGCTTGCCCAGCGGGAGGGCCGTTCTCGGGGAGCTGTTTTTT. The chain joins TRBV5-4 to TRBJ2-2, with 10 nucleotides matching TRBD2. V lost 1 base and J lost 7; bases outside the gene matches: 10. Germline V gene lookup returns CDR1 SGHNT and CDR2 YYREEE (reference sequence). The CDR3 extends over 17 amino acids.

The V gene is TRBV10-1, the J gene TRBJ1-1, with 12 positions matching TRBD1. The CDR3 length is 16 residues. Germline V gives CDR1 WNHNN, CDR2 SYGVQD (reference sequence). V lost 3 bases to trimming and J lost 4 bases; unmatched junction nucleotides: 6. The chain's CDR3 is CASSDYRDRGLTEAFF. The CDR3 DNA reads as TGCGCCAGCAGTGATTACCGGGACAGGGGGCTCACTGAAGCTTTCTTT.

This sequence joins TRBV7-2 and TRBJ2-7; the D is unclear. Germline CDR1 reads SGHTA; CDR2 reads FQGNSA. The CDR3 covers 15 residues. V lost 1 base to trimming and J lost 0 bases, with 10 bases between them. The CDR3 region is CASSLDGPSSYEQYF. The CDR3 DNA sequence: TGTGCCAGCAGCTTAGACGGGCCAAGCTCCTACGAGCAGTACTTC.

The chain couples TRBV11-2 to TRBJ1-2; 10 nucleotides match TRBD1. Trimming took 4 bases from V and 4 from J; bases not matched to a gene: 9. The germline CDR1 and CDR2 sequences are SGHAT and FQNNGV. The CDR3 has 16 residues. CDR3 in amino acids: CASSSVVTGGFYGYTF. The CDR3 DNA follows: TGTGCCAGCAGCTCCGTTGTGACAGGGGGCTTCTATGGCTACACCTTC.

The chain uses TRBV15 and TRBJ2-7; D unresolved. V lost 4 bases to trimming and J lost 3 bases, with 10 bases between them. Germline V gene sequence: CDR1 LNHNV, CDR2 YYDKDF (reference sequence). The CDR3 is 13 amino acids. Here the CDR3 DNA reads TGTGCCACCAGCACCGGCCCAAGCTACGAGCAGTACTTC. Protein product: CATSTGPSYEQYF.

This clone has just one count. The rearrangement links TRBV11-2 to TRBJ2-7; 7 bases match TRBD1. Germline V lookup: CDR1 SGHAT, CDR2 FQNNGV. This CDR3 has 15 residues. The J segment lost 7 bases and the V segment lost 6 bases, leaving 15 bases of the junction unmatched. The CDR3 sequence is CASSQRGLSFGEQYF. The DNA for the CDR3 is TGTGCCAGCAGTCAGAGGGGGCTCTCCTTCGGGGAGCAGTACTTC.

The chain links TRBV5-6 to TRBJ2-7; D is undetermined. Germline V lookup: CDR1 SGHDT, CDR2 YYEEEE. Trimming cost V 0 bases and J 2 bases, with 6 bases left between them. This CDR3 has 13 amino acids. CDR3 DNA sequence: TGTGCCAGCAGCTTGGGCACGACCTACGAGCAGTACTTC. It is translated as CASSLGTTYEQYF. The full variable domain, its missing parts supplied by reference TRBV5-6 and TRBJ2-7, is DAGVTQSPTHLIKTRGQQVTLRCSPKSGHDTVSWYQQALGQGPQFIFQYYEEEERQRGNFPDRFSGHQFPNYSSELNVNALLLGDSALYLCASSLGTTYEQYFGPGTRLTVT.

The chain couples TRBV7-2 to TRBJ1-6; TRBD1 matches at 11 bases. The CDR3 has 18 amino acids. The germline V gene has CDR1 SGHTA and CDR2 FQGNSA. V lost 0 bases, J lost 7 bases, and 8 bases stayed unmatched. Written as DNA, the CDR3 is TGTGCCAGCAGCTTAGCGGGCGGGACAGGGGGACTAAATTCACCCCTCCACTTT. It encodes CASSLAGGTGGLNSPLHF.

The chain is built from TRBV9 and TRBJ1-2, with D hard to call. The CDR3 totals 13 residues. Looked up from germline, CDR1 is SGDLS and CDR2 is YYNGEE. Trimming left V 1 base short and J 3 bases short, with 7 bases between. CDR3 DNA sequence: TGTGCCAGCAGCGTACGGGAATACTATGGCTACACCTTC. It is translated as CASSVREYYGYTF.

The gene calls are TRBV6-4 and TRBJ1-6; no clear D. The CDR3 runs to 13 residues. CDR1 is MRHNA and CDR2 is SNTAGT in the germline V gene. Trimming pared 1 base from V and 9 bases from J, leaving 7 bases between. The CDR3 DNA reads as TGTGCCAGCAGTGACTTCCGGGGTTCACCCCTCCACTTT. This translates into CASSDFRGSPLHF.

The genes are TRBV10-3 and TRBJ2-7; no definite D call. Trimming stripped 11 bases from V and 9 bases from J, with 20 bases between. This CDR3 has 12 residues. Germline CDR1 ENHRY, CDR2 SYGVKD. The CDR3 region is CAPSPPLFAQYF. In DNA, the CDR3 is TGTGCCCCATCACCCCCCCTATTTGCGCAGTACTTC.

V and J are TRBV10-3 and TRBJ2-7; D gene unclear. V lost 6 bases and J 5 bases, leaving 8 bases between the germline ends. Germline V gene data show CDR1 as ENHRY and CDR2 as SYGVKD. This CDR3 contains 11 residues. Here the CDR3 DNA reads TGTGCCATCAGGGAACTAAACGAGCAGTACTTC. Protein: CAIRELNEQYF.

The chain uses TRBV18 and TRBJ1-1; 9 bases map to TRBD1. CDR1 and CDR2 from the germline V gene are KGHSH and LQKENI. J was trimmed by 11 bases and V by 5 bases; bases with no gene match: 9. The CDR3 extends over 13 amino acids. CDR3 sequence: CASSGGQGQNAFF. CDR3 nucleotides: TGTGCCAGCTCAGGGGGACAGGGCCAAAATGCTTTCTTT.